The TCR beta chain described here comes from a study of cytomegalovirus exposure and HLA in healthy donors. In the study overall: There were some 380 genotyped donors. Of these, 81% fell in the genetic ancestry cluster associated with self-reported Caucasian donors.

The CDR3 has 14 amino acids. Trimming cost V 7 bases and J 1 base; bases outside gene matches: 6. Germline values: CDR1 MGHDK, CDR2 SYGVNS. PCR employed 60 Vbeta and 13 Jbeta primers. Generated by immunoSEQ multiplex PCR, the TCRdb table keeps only in-frame clones and is missing some. The data contain approximately 180,000 clones, roughly 86% of them singletons. Overall study results and limits: The authors enumerated around 150 TCR beta chains as linked to cytomegalovirus. What TCR beta sequences reportedly achieved was accurate prediction of HLA-A and HLA-B alleles in most subjects. In a later analysis, HLA-C alleles had the fewest associated TCRs, DRB1 alleles the most.

About this clone: Its specificity is unknown.

The chain recombines TRBV25-1 with TRBJ1-1, with TRBD1 matching 7 bases. This clonotype originated in a woman aged 18-30 years in good health and CMV-seronegative. Specimen: PBMCs. In DNA, the CDR3 is TGTGCCAGCACCCCACAGGGGAAGAACACTGAAGCTTTCTTT. Protein product: CASTPQGKNTEAFF. The complete variable domain, with remaining parts taken from reference TRBV25-1 and TRBJ1-1, reads EADIYQTPRYLVIGTGKKITLECSQTMGHDKMYWYQQDPGMELHLIHYSYGVNSTEKGDLSSESTVSRIRTEHFPLTLESARPSHTSQYLCASTPQGKNTEAFFGQGTRLTVV.